This TCR beta chain was found in a study of T cell responses to AZD1222 COVID-19 vaccine. Broader study findings: Following two doses of AZD1222, Spike-specific TCR breadth and depth rose.

Sequencing was performed with immunoSEQ multiplex PCR; in TCRdb, only in-frame clones are kept and a portion is missing. The table has about 140,000 clones, 70% to 90% seen once. As to this clone: Its antigen remains unidentified.

The V end was cut by 2 bases, the J end by 2 bases, with 10 bases between. The CDR3 contains 14 residues. The germline gives CDR1 LNHDA, CDR2 SQIVND (reference sequence). The specimen comprised peripheral blood, sampled 28 days after the second AZD1222 dose. The V call is TRBV19, the J call TRBJ2-7; tentative D call: TRBD1 (6 bases). The TCR was taken from an adult who received the AZD1222 COVID-19 vaccine. The chain's CDR3 is CASSISGAPYEQYF. CDR3 DNA sequence: TGTGCCAGTAGTATATCAGGGGCCCCCTACGAGCAGTACTTC.